The clone carrying this T cell receptor (beta chain) turned up a few times. This record belongs to a study of OX40 agonist ivuxolimab in advanced cancers. The protocol was immunoSEQ multiplex PCR, while the TCRdb copy is restricted to in-frame clones and leaves out a portion. The data hold over 85,000 clones, with roughly 87% observed a single time. Per germline, CDR1 MNHEY and CDR2 SMNVEV (reference sequence). The CDR3 totals 14 residues. V was clipped by 6 bases and J by 6 bases, with 15 bases between them. The source of this sequence is an adult with an advanced solid tumor such as melanoma, head and neck, liver or kidney cancer. The sequenced sample was CD4+ or CD8+ T cells sorted from blood, obtained in a trial of the OX40 agonist ivuxolimab. The chain couples TRBV27 to TRBJ1-5; D ambiguous. The CDR3 loop reads CASRVRQNSQPQHF. The CDR3 DNA is TGTGCCAGCAGGGTGAGGCAGAATAGTCAGCCCCAGCATTTT.